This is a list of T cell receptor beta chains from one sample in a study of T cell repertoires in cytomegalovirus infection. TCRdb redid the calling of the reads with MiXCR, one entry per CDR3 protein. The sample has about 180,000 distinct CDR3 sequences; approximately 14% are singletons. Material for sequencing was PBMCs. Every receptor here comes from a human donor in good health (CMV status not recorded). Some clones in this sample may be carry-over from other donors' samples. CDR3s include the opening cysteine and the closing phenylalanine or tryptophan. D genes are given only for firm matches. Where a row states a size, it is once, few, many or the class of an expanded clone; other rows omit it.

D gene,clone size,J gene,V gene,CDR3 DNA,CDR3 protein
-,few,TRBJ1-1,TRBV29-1,TGCAGCGTTGAGGGCGGGGAGGTAATGAACACTGAAGCTTTCTTT,CSVEGGEVMNTEAFF
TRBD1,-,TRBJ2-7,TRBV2,TGTGCCAGCAGTGTTCACAGGGGGCCGGACGAGCAGTACTTC,CASSVHRGPDEQYF
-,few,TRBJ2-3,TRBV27,TGTGCCAGCAGTTTTACGTCTGAGCCCGTAGATACGCAGTATTTT,CASSFTSEPVDTQYF
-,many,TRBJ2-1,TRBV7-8,TGTGCCAGCAGCTCGCGGGTGATGAGCTCCTACAATGAGCAGTTCTTC,CASSSRVMSSYNEQFF
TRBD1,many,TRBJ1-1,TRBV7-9,TGTGCCAGCAGCGCCACCGGGACAGGGGTATTCACTGAAGCTTTCTTT,CASSATGTGVFTEAFF
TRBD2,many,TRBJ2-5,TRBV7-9,TGTGCCAGCAGCTTTTCCCCCACTAGCGGGATACAAGAGACCCAGTACTTC,CASSFSPTSGIQETQYF
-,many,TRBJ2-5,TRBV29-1,TGCAGCGGGAAGCAGGGTGGAGAGACCCAGTACTTC,CSGKQGGETQYF
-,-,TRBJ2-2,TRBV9,TGTGCCAGCAGCGTAGACCCTGCGGCCGGGGAGCTGTTTTTT,CASSVDPAAGELFF
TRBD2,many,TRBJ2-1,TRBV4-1,TGCGCCAGCGGGGCGGGGGGAAAAAATGAGCAGTTCTTC,CASGAGGKNEQFF
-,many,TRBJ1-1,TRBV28,TGTGCCAGCAGTTCGACAGAGAACACTGAAGCTTTCTTT,CASSSTENTEAFF
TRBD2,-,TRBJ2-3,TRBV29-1,TGCAGCGTTGGGCCAGCGGGGGGCACAGATACGCAGTATTTT,CSVGPAGGTDTQYF
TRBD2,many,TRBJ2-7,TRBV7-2,TGTGCCAGCAGCCCTGAGACTAGCGGGAGCTACGAGCAGTACTTC,CASSPETSGSYEQYF
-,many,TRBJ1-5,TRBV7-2,TGTGCCAGCAGCCCACAGACAGGCAATCAGCCCCAGCATTTT,CASSPQTGNQPQHF
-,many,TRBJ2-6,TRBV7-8,TGTGCCAGCAGCCCACGGACGGGTGTTGGGGCCAACGTCCTGACTTTC,CASSPRTGVGANVLTF
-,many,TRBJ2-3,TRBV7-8,TGTGCCAGCAGCTTAGTACTTTTTCGCACAGATACGCAGTATTTT,CASSLVLFRTDTQYF
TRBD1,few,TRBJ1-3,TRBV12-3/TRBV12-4,TGTGCCAGGACAGGGAGTGGAAACACCATATATTTT,CARTGSGNTIYF
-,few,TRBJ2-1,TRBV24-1,TGTGCCACCAGTGCGGGCCCCATCAATGAGCAGTTCTTC,CATSAGPINEQFF
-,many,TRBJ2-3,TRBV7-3,TGTGCCAGCAGCCCCAGGGGGGGGAGAGATACGCAGTATTTT,CASSPRGGRDTQYF
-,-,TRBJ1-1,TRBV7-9,TGTGCCAGCAGCCGTTTACAGCCTTACACTGAAGCTTTCTTT,CASSRLQPYTEAFF
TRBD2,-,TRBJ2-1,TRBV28,TGTGCCAGCAGTTCCCCGGGGACTAGCGGGAGTTGGGGCAATGAGCAGTTCTTC,CASSSPGTSGSWGNEQFF
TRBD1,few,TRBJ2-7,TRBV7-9,TGTGCCAGCAGCCCCGACAGGGAGAAGTACTTC,CASSPDREKYF
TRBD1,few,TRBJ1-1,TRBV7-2,TGTGCCAGCAGCCATGGGACAGGGGGCACTGAAGCTTTCTTT,CASSHGTGGTEAFF
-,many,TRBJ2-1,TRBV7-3,TGTGCCAGCAGCTTACGACGGACTGACTTCTACAATGAGCAGTTCTTC,CASSLRRTDFYNEQFF
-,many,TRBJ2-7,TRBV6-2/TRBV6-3,TGTGCCAGCAGTTCCGGAGGGGGTTGGGCATCCGACGAGCAGTACTTC,CASSSGGGWASDEQYF
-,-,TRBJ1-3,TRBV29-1,TGCAGCGTTCGGGACATCTTGGGAAACACCATATATTTT,CSVRDILGNTIYF
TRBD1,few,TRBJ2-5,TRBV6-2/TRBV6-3,TGTGCCAGCAGTTACTCAGGGGGACAGTCCCAAGAGACCCAGTACTTC,CASSYSGGQSQETQYF
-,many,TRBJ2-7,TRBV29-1,TGCAGCGTTGAAGATCGGGACTCGACCTACGAGCAGTACTTC,CSVEDRDSTYEQYF
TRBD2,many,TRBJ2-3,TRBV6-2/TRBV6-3,TGTGCCAGCAGTTACTGGACTAGCGGAAGAAGCACAGATACGCAGTATTTT,CASSYWTSGRSTDTQYF
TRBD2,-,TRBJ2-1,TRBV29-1,TGCAGCGTTGCGGGGGGTCCTGACAATGAGCAGTTCTTC,CSVAGGPDNEQFF
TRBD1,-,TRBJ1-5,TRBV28,TGTGCCAGCAGTTTAACAGGGGCCGTTAATCAGCCCCAGCATTTT,CASSLTGAVNQPQHF
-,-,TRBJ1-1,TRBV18,TGTGCCAGCTCACCTAGGCAGTCCTTGAACACTGAAGCTTTCTTT,CASSPRQSLNTEAFF
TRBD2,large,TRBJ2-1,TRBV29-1,TGCAGCGTTGAAGGGACTAGCGGAAACTACAATGAGCAGTTCTTC,CSVEGTSGNYNEQFF
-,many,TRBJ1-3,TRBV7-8,TGTGCCAGCAGCTTAGATGGGGGGCTTCGAAACACCATATATTTT,CASSLDGGLRNTIYF
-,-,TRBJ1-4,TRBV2,TGTGCCAGCAGGAAAACAGGGAGTGTTAATGAAAAACTGTTTTTT,CASRKTGSVNEKLFF
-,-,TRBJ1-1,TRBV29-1,TGCAGCGTGGACCGGTGGGGGAACACTGAAGCTTTCTTT,CSVDRWGNTEAFF
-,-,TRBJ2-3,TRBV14,TGTGCCAGCAGCCCCTCCCGGGTGACAGATACGCAGTATTTT,CASSPSRVTDTQYF
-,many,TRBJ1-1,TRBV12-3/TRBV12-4,TGTGCCAGCAGTCCTTCGGGGGGTCGGGAAGCTTTCTTT,CASSPSGGREAFF
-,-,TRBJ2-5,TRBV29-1,TGCAGCGCCCAGGGGGGGAGGGGAGAGACCCAGTACTTC,CSAQGGRGETQYF
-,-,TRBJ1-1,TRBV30,TGTGCCTGGAGTGAGGCAAACACTGAAGCTTTCTTT,CAWSEANTEAFF
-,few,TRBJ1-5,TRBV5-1,TGCGCCAGCAGCTCTGACAGTCTGGATCAGCCCCAGCATTTT,CASSSDSLDQPQHF
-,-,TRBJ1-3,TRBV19,TGTGCCAGTACTCCACCTGGGGTCGGTGGCTCTGGAAACACCATATATTTT,CASTPPGVGGSGNTIYF
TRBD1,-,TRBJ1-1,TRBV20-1,TGCAGTGCGCCGGGACAGATGAACACTGAAGCTTTCTTT,CSAPGQMNTEAFF
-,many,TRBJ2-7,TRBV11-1,TGTGCCAGCAGCTCACTTTCGGTCGGAGAGCAGTACTTC,CASSSLSVGEQYF
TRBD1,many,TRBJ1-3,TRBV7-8,TGTGCCAGCAGCTTAGTGGCGACCGACAGGGCGTTCTCTGGAAACACCATATATTTT,CASSLVATDRAFSGNTIYF
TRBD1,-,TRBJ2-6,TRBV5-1,TGCGCCAGCAGCTCTTGGGGACAGGGCCGCCTCTCTGGGGCCAACGTCCTGACTTTC,CASSSWGQGRLSGANVLTF
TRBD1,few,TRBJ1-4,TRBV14,TGTGCCAGCAGCCAAGGGGGACAGGCAAGAAATGAAAAACTGTTTTTT,CASSQGGQARNEKLFF
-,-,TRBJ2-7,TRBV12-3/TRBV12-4,TGTGCCAGCAGTTTAGAGCAAACCTACGAGCAGTACTTC,CASSLEQTYEQYF
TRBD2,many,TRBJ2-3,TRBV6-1,TGTGCCAGCAGTGCCGGGACTAGTAGTCGAACAGATACGCAGTATTTT,CASSAGTSSRTDTQYF
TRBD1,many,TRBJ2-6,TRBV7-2,TGTGCCAGCAGTCTTAGACAGGGAGCTGGGGCCAACGTCCTGACTTTC,CASSLRQGAGANVLTF
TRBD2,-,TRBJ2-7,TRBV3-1,TGTGCCAGCAACCCCGGCGGGGGGTCATACGAGCAGTACTTC,CASNPGGGSYEQYF
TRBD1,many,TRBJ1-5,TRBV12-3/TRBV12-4,TGTGCCAGCAGCCCACAGGGGGCAAACAATCAGCCCCAGCATTTT,CASSPQGANNQPQHF
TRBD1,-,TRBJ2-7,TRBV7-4,TGTGCCAGCAGCTTAATACAGGGGCTTAATCAACCCACCTACGAGCAGTACTTC,CASSLIQGLNQPTYEQYF
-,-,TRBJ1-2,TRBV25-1,TGTGCCAGCAGTGACTCGGGGTTTAACTATGGCTACACCTTC,CASSDSGFNYGYTF
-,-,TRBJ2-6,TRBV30,TGTGCCTGGAGTGTACAGGGACCGGGGGTCGTCCTGACTTTC,CAWSVQGPGVVLTF
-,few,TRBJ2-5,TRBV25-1,TGTGCCAGCGTCGGGACCCCACAAGAGACCCAGTACTTC,CASVGTPQETQYF
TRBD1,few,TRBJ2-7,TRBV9,TGTGCCAGCAGCCCCCGAACCGGGACAGGGGACCCCTACGAGCAGTACTTC,CASSPRTGTGDPYEQYF
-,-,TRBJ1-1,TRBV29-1,TGCAGCGTGCGGATTAGGGTTTCGAACACTGAAGCTTTCTTT,CSVRIRVSNTEAFF
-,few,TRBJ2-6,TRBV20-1,TGCAGTGCCGAGGGGGGCTCTGGGGCCAACGTCCTGACTTTC,CSAEGGSGANVLTF
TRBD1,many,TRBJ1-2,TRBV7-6,TGTGCCAGCAGCTTAGCCGGGACAGGGGGATGGGATGGCTACACCTTC,CASSLAGTGGWDGYTF